This T cell receptor (beta chain) was recorded in a study of blood T cell repertoires in COVID-19. About the research overall: Collection of acute and convalescent COVID-19 samples took place in the United States, Italy and Spain. The cDNA or gDNA used as material had been derived from T cells, B-cell-depleted T cells, or PBMCs.

V gave up 5 bases and J gave up 9 bases, with 16 bases separating them. The CDR3 extends over 14 amino acids. The V gene's germline CDR1 is MGHDK and CDR2 SYGVNS. In the study's own analysis: Amplification of reference gene primers was used by the study to estimate nucleated cell counts. Sequenced by immunoSEQ multiplex PCR; TCRdb stores in-frame clones only, minus some. V, J and clone size are taken as reported in that table, and D and trimming were inferred from the DNA itself. The sample yields under 130,000 clones, around 90% seen once. The specimen sequenced was peripheral blood. The chain recombines TRBV25-1 with TRBJ1-4; D perhaps matches TRBD1 (5 bases). The receptor's source is a woman aged 80 or over in a cohort sampled during active COVID-19. The CDR3 loop is CASSFTGGEKKLFF. Written as DNA, the CDR3 is TGTGCCAGCAGTTTCACCGGAGGGGAGAAAAAACTGTTTTTT.